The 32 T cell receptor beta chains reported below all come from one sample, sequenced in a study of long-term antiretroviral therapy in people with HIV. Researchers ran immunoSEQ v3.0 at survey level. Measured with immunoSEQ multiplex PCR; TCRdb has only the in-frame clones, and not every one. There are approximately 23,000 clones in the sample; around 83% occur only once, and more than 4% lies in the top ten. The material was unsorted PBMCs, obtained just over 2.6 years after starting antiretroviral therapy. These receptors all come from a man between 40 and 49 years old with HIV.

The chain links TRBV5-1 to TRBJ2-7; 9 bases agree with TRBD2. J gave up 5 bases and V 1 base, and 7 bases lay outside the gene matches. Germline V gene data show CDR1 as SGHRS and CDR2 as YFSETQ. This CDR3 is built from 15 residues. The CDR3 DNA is TGCGCCAGCAGCTTGATGGCGGGAGGGCCCGACGAGCAGTACTTC. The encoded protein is CASSLMAGGPDEQYF.

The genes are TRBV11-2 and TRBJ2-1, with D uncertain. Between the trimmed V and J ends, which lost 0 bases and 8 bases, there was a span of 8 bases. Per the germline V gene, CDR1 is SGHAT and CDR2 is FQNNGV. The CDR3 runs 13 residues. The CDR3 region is CASSLDPGDEQFF. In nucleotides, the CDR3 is TGTGCCAGCAGCTTAGACCCAGGAGATGAGCAGTTCTTC.

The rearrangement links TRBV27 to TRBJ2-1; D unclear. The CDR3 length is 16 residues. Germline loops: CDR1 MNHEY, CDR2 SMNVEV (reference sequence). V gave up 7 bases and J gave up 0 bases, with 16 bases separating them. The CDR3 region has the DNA TGTGCCAGCAAACGCTTTTCGGGTCCCTCCTACAATGAGCAGTTCTTC. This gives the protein CASKRFSGPSYNEQFF.

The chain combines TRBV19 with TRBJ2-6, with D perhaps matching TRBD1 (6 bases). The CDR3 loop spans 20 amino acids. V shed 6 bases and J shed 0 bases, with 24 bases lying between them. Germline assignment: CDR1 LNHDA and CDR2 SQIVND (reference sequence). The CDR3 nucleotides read TGTGCCAGTAGCCGGAAGGGGTGGGACATACGAAGCTCTGGGGCCAACGTCCTGACTTTC. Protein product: CASSRKGWDIRSSGANVLTF.

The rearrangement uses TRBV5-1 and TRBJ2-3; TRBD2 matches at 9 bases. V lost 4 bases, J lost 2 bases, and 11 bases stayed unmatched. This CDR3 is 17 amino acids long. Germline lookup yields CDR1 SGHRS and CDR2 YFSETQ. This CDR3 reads CASSGRASGENTDTQYF. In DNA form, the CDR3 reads TGCGCCAGCAGCGGCCGGGCTAGCGGGGAAAACACAGATACGCAGTATTTT. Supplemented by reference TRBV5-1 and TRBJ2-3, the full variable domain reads KAGVTQTPRYLIKTRGQQVTLSCSPISGHRSVSWYQQTPGQGLQFLFEYFSETQRNKGNFPGRFSGRQFSNSRSEMNVSTLELGDSALYLCASSGRASGENTDTQYFGPGTRLTVL.

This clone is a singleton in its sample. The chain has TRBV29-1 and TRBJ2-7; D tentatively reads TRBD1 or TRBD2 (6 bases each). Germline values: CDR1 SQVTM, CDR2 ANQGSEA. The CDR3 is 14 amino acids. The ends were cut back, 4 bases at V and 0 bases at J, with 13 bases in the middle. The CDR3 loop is CSVGGAGSSYEQYF. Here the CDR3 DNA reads TGCAGCGTTGGGGGGGCAGGGAGCTCCTACGAGCAGTACTTC.

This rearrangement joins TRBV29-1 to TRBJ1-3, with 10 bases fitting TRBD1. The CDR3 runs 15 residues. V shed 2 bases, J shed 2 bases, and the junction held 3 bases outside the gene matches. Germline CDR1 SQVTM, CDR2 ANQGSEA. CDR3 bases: TGCAGCGTTGAACTCGGGACAGGGGCTGGAAACACCATATATTTT. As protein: CSVELGTGAGNTIYF.

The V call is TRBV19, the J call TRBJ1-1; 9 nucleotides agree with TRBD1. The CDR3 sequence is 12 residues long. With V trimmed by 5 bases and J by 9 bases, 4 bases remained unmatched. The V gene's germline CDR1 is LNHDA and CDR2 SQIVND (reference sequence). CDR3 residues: CASSAYRGQAFF. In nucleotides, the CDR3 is TGTGCCAGTAGTGCATACAGGGGGCAAGCTTTCTTT.

DNA for the CDR3: TGTGCCAGCAGTTGGCTAGCGGGAGGGTCCTACGAGCAGTACTTC. Translated, it gives CASSWLAGGSYEQYF. V and J are TRBV28 and TRBJ2-7; 12 nucleotides line up with TRBD2. In germline, CDR1 is MDHEN, CDR2 SYDVKM. CDR3 length: 15 residues. The V segment lost 4 bases and the J segment 1 base; nucleotides outside the gene matches: 2.

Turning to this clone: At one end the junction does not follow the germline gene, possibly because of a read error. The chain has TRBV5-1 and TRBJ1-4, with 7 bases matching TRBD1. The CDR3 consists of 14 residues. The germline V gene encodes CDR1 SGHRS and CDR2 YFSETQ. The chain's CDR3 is CASSEGQYNEKLFF. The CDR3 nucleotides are TGCGCCAGCAGCGAGGGACAGTATAATGAAAAATTGTTTTTT.

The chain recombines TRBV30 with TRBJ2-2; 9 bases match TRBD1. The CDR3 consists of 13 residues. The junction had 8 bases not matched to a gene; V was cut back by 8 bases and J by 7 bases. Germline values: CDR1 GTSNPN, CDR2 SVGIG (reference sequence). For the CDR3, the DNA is TGTGCCAGAACAGGGGGCGGTGGCGGGGAGCTGTTTTTT. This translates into CARTGGGGGELFF. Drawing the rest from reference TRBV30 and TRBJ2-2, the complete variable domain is SQTIHQWPATLVQPVGSPLSLECTVEGTSNPNLYWYRQAAGRGLQLLFYSVGIGQISSEVPQNLSASRPQDRQFILSSKKLLLSDSGFYLCARTGGGGGELFFGEGSRLTVL.

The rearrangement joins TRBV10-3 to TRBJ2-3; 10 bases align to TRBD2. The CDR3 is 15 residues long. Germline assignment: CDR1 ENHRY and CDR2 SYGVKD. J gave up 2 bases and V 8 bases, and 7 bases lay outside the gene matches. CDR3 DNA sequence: TGTGCCATCCAAAGCGGGAGGGCCAACACAGATACGCAGTATTTT. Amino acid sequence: CAIQSGRANTDTQYF.

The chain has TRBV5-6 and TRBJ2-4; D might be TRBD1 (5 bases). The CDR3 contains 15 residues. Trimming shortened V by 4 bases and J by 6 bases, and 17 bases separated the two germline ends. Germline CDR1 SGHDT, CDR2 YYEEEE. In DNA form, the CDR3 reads TGTGCCAGCAGCACCCGTGCAGGGCCGGGAAACATTCAGTACTTC. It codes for CASSTRAGPGNIQYF.

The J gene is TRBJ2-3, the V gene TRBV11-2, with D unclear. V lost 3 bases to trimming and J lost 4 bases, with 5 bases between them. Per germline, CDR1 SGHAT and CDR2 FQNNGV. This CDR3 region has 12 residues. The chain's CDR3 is CASSFNPDTQYF. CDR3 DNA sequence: TGTGCCAGCAGCTTCAACCCAGATACGCAGTATTTT.

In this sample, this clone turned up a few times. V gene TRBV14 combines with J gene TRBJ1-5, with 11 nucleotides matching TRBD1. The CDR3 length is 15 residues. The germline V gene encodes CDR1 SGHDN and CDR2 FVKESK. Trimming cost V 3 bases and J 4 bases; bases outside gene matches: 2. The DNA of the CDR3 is TGTGCCAGCAGCCAGGGGACAGGGGGTAATCAGCCCCAGCATTTT. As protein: CASSQGTGGNQPQHF.

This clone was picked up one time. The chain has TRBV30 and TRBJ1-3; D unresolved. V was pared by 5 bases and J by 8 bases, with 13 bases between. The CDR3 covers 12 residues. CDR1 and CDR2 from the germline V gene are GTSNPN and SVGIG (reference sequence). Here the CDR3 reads CAWGDIGHTIYF. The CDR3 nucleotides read TGTGCCTGGGGAGACATAGGTCACACCATATATTTT.

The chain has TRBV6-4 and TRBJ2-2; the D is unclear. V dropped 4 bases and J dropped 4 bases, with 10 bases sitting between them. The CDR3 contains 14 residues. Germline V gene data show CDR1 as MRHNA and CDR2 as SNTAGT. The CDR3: CASSVGKGTGELFF. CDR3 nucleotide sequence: TGTGCCAGCAGTGTGGGGAAGGGCACCGGGGAGCTGTTTTTT.

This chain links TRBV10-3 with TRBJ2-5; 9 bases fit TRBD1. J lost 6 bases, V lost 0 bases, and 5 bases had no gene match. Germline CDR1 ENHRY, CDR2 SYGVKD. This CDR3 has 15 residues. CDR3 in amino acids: CAISESLGTGKTQYF. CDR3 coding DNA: TGTGCCATCAGTGAGTCTCTAGGGACAGGGAAGACCCAGTACTTC.

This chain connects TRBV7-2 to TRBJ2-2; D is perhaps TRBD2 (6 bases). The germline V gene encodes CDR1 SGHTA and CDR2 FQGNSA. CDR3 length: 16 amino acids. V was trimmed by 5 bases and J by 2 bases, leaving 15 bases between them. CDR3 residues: CASSPGVGGNTGELFF. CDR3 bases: TGTGCCAGCAGCCCGGGGGTGGGCGGAAACACCGGGGAGCTGTTTTTT.

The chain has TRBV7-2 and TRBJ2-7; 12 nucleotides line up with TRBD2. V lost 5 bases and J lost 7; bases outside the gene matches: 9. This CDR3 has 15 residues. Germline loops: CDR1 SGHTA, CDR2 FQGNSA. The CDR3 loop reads CASSRLTSGSGEQYF. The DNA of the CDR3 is TGTGCCAGCAGCCGACTGACTAGCGGGAGTGGAGAGCAGTACTTC.

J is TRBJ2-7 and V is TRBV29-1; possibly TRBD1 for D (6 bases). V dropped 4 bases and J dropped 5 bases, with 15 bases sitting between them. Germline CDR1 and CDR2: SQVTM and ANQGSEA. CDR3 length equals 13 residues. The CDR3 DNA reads TGCAGCGTTGCTCCAGGGGCCTCTCACGAGCAGTACTTC. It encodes CSVAPGASHEQYF.

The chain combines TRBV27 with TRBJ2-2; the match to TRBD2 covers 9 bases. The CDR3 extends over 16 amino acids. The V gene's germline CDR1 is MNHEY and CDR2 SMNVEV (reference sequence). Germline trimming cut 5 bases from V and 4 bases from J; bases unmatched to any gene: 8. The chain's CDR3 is CASSPGLAYLTGELFF. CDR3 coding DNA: TGTGCCAGCAGTCCAGGACTAGCGTACCTCACCGGGGAGCTGTTTTTT.

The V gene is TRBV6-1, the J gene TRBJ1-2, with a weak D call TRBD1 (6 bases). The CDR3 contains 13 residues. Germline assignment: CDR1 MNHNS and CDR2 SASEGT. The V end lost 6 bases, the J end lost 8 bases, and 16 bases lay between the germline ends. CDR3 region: CASRLHNRDGYTF. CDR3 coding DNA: TGTGCCAGCAGACTCCATAACAGGGACGGCTACACCTTC.

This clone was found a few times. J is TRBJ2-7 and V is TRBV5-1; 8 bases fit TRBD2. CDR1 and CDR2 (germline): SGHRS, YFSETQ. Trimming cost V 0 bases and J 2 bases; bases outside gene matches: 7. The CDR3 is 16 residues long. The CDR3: CASSLAPLAETYEQYF. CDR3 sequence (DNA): TGCGCCAGCAGCTTGGCCCCACTAGCGGAGACCTACGAGCAGTACTTC. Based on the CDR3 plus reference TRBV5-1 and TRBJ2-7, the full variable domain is KAGVTQTPRYLIKTRGQQVTLSCSPISGHRSVSWYQQTPGQGLQFLFEYFSETQRNKGNFPGRFSGRQFSNSRSEMNVSTLELGDSALYLCASSLAPLAETYEQYFGPGTRLTVT.

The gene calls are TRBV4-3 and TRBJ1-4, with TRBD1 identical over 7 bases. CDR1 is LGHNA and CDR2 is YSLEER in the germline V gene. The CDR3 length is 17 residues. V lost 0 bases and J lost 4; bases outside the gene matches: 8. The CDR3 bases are TGCGCCAGCAGCCAAGACCCCACGGGACAGATTAATGAAAAACTGTTTTTT. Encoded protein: CASSQDPTGQINEKLFF.

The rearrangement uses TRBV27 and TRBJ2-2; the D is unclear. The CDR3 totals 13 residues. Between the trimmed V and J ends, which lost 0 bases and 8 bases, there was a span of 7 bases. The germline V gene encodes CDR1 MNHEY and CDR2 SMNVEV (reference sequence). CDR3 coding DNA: TGTGCCAGCAGTTTATCGGTGTTGGGGGAGCTGTTTTTT. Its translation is CASSLSVLGELFF.

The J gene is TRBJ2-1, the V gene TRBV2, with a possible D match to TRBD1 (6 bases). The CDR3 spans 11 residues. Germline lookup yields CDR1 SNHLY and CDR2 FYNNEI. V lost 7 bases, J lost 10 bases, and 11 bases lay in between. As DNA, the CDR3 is TGTGCCAGCAAACAGGGTTGGGAGCAGTTCTTC. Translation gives CASKQGWEQFF.

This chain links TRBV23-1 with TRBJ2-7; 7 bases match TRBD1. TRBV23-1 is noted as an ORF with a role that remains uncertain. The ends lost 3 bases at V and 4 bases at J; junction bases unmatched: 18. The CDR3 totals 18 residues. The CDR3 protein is CASSHVLLPGTEDYEQYF. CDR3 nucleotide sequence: TGCGCCAGCAGTCACGTATTACTGCCCGGGACAGAAGATTACGAGCAGTACTTC.

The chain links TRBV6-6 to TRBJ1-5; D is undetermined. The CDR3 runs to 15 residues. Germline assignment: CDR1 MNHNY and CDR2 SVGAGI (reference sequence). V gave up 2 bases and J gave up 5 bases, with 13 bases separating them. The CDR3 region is CASSYVSRSDQPQHF. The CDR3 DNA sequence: TGTGCCAGCAGTTACGTTTCCAGATCGGATCAGCCCCAGCATTTT.

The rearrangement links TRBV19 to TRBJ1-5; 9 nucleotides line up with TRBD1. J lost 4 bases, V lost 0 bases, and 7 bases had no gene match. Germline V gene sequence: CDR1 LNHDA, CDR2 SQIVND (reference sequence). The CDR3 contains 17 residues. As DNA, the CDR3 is TGTGCCAGTAGTATAGAGGGGACAGGGAGAAGGAATCAGCCCCAGCATTTT. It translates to CASSIEGTGRRNQPQHF.

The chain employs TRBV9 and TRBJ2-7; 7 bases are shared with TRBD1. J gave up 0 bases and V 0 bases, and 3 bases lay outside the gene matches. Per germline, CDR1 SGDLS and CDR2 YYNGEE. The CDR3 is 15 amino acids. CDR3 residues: CASSVEGGLSYEQYF. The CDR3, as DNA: TGTGCCAGCAGCGTAGAAGGGGGCCTCTCCTACGAGCAGTACTTC.

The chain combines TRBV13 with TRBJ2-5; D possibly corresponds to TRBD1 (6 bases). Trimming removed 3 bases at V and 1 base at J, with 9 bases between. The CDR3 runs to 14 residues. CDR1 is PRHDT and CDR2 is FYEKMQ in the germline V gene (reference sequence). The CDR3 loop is CASSLQGLQETQYF. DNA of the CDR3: TGTGCCAGCAGCTTGCAGGGGCTCCAAGAGACCCAGTACTTC. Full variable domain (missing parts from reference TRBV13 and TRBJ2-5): AAGVIQSPRHLIKEKRETATLKCYPIPRHDTVYWYQQGPGQDPQFLISFYEKMQSDKGSIPDRFSAQQFSDYHSELNMSSLELGDSALYFCASSLQGLQETQYFGPGTRLLVL.